This T cell receptor (beta chain) was observed in a study of cytomegalovirus exposure and HLA in healthy donors. PCR amplification relied on 60 Vbeta primers (plus 13 Jbeta primers). Assay: immunoSEQ multiplex PCR; the TCRdb copy retains only in-frame clones and omits some. The repertoire has 100,000 or so clones, approximately 80% of them found once; the top ten carry about 5%. Study-wide findings and caveats: Available immune exposure information covered CMV serostatus only.

This clone was seen only once. The antigen remains unidentified. Sequencing was carried out using PBMCs. The sequence came from a woman in her forties in good health and CMV-seronegative.

Here the CDR3 reads CASSPPQRGSYNSPLHF. DNA of the CDR3: TGTGCCAGCAGCCCGCCCCAGCGGGGCTCCTATAATTCACCCCTCCACTTT. The gene calls are TRBV9 and TRBJ1-6; D gene ambiguous. Trimming pared 4 bases from V and 0 bases from J, leaving 14 bases between. CDR1 is SGDLS, CDR2 YYNGEE, per germline. This CDR3 is built from 17 residues.